This is a list of T cell receptor beta chains from one sample in a study of tumor-infiltrating lymphocytes in primary liver carcinoma. TCRdb called the multiplex PCR reads again in MiXCR, with one record for every CDR3 protein. This table holds about 180,000 distinct CDR3 sequences, approximately 60% found once. Sequencing used peripheral blood. The receptors originated from a man in his forties with primary liver carcinoma and hepatitis B virus infection. CDR3s include the opening cysteine and the closing phenylalanine or tryptophan. Each record gives: CDR3 protein, CDR3 DNA, J gene, clone size, V gene, D gene. D genes are given only for firm matches. The listing skips clone size in some rows; elsewhere it reads once, few, many or a size class.

CDR3 protein: CASSWTGYEQYF; CDR3 DNA: TGTGCCAGCAGTTGGACAGGTTACGAGCAGTACTTC; J gene: TRBJ2-7; clone size: -; V gene: TRBV6-1; D gene: TRBD1
CDR3 protein: CASSLAGQGMIGELFF; CDR3 DNA: TGTGCCAGCAGCTTGGCGGGACAGGGAATGATCGGGGAGCTGTTTTTT; J gene: TRBJ2-2; clone size: -; V gene: TRBV11-2; D gene: TRBD1
CDR3 protein: CASCLSLRRAVDYEQCF; CDR3 DNA: TGTGCCAGCTGCTTGAGCTTGCGGCGGGCTGTCGACTACGAGCAGTGCTTC; J gene: TRBJ2-7; clone size: -; V gene: TRBV11-2; D gene: -
CDR3 protein: CSVRTGGDTEAFF; CDR3 DNA: TGCAGCGTTAGGACAGGGGGGGACACTGAAGCTTTCTTT; J gene: TRBJ1-1; clone size: few; V gene: TRBV29-1; D gene: TRBD1
CDR3 protein: CASSQELVSNQPQHF; CDR3 DNA: TGTGCCAGCAGCCAAGAACTGGTTAGCAATCAGCCCCAGCATTTT; J gene: TRBJ1-5; clone size: few; V gene: TRBV4-2; D gene: -
CDR3 protein: CASRRGGGRETQYF; CDR3 DNA: TGTGCCAGCAGACGTGGGGGGGGGCGAGAGACCCAGTACTTC; J gene: TRBJ2-5; clone size: once; V gene: TRBV6-6; D gene: -
CDR3 protein: CASSNVQGGETQYF; CDR3 DNA: TGTGCCAGCAGCAATGTTCAGGGGGGAGAGACCCAGTACTTC; J gene: TRBJ2-5; clone size: -; V gene: TRBV11-2; D gene: -
CDR3 protein: CASSPPGGDTQYF; CDR3 DNA: TGTGCCAGCAGTCCACCGGGGGGAGATACGCAGTATTTT; J gene: TRBJ2-3; clone size: many; V gene: TRBV11-3; D gene: TRBD2
CDR3 protein: CASSQDRPDTQYF; CDR3 DNA: TGTGCCAGCAGCCAAGACCGACCAGATACGCAGTATTTT; J gene: TRBJ2-3; clone size: few; V gene: TRBV14; D gene: -
CDR3 protein: CASSQDPLRGRVLMETRYF; CDR3 DNA: TGTGCCAGCAGCCAAGATCCACTAAGAGGGAGAGTCTTGATGGAGACCCGGTACTTC; J gene: TRBJ2-5; clone size: -; V gene: TRBV4-2; D gene: -
CDR3 protein: CASSPGGASYNEQFF; CDR3 DNA: TGCGCCAGCAGCCCAGGGGGGGCTTCCTACAATGAGCAGTTCTTC; J gene: TRBJ2-1; clone size: -; V gene: TRBV5-1; D gene: -
CDR3 protein: CSVERDGMGEKLFF; CDR3 DNA: TGCAGCGTTGAAAGGGATGGGATGGGGGAAAAACTGTTTTTT; J gene: TRBJ1-4; clone size: -; V gene: TRBV29-1; D gene: -
CDR3 protein: CARSFTGGAEEKLFF; CDR3 DNA: TGTGCCAGGAGTTTCACAGGGGGCGCGGAGGAAAAACTGTTTTTT; J gene: TRBJ1-4; clone size: -; V gene: TRBV6-6; D gene: TRBD1
CDR3 protein: CSVQKDSSSNQPQHF; CDR3 DNA: TGCAGCGTTCAAAAGGACAGTTCTAGCAATCAGCCCCAGCATTTT; J gene: TRBJ1-5; clone size: few; V gene: TRBV29-1; D gene: -
CDR3 protein: CTSRPSDSGNTIYF; CDR3 DNA: TGTACCAGCAGACCGAGCGATTCTGGAAACACCATATATTTT; J gene: TRBJ1-3; clone size: once; V gene: TRBV6-5; D gene: -
CDR3 protein: CASSLKREENYGYTF; CDR3 DNA: TGTGCCAGCAGCTTGAAGAGGGAGGAGAACTATGGCTACACCTTC; J gene: TRBJ1-2; clone size: once; V gene: TRBV5-5; D gene: -
CDR3 protein: CASTSGGHEQYF; CDR3 DNA: TGTGCCAGCACCTCCGGGGGCCACGAGCAGTACTTC; J gene: TRBJ2-7; clone size: -; V gene: TRBV7-9; D gene: -
CDR3 protein: CAWSPHREGQVEQFF; CDR3 DNA: TGTGCCTGGAGTCCCCACCGGGAGGGACAGGTTGAGCAGTTCTTC; J gene: TRBJ2-1; clone size: once; V gene: TRBV30; D gene: -
CDR3 protein: CASSLIMAGWNTDTQYF; CDR3 DNA: TGTGCCAGCAGTTTAATCATGGCGGGATGGAACACAGATACGCAGTATTTT; J gene: TRBJ2-3; clone size: few; V gene: TRBV12-3/TRBV12-4; D gene: -
CDR3 protein: CASSHRMGLNTEAFF; CDR3 DNA: TGCGCCAGCAGCCATAGAATGGGGCTTAACACTGAAGCTTTCTTT; J gene: TRBJ1-1; clone size: -; V gene: TRBV4-1; D gene: -
CDR3 protein: CASSRRASTDTQYF; CDR3 DNA: TGTGCCAGCAGCCGGCGGGCTAGCACAGATACGCAGTATTTT; J gene: TRBJ2-3; clone size: few; V gene: TRBV25-1; D gene: -
CDR3 protein: CASSPRTEERSYEQYF; CDR3 DNA: TGTGCCAGCAGCCCGCGGACAGAGGAACGCTCCTACGAACAGTACTTC; J gene: TRBJ2-7; clone size: -; V gene: TRBV7-9; D gene: -
CDR3 protein: CASSSQGSPVDSPLHF; CDR3 DNA: TGTGCCAGCAGCTCCCAGGGGTCCCCCGTAGATTCACCCCTCCACTTT; J gene: TRBJ1-6; clone size: many; V gene: TRBV11-2; D gene: -
CDR3 protein: CASSQPGTSSETQYF; CDR3 DNA: TGTGCCAGCAGCCAGCCCGGGACTAGTAGTGAGACCCAGTACTTC; J gene: TRBJ2-5; clone size: -; V gene: TRBV5-4; D gene: TRBD2
CDR3 protein: CASSLVLGRGAFF; CDR3 DNA: TGCGCCAGCAGCTTAGTGTTGGGACGAGGGGCTTTCTTT; J gene: TRBJ1-1; clone size: -; V gene: TRBV11-2; D gene: -
CDR3 protein: CASSRVETQYF; CDR3 DNA: TGTGCCAGCAGCAGGGTTGAGACCCAGTACTTC; J gene: TRBJ2-5; clone size: few; V gene: TRBV28; D gene: -
CDR3 protein: CATTTGIQETQYF; CDR3 DNA: TGTGCCACCACCACAGGGATTCAAGAGACCCAGTACTTC; J gene: TRBJ2-5; clone size: -; V gene: TRBV6-5; D gene: -
CDR3 protein: CASSLAYGESYEQYF; CDR3 DNA: TGTGCCAGCAGCTTAGCCTACGGGGAAAGCTACGAGCAGTACTTC; J gene: TRBJ2-7; clone size: many; V gene: TRBV11-2; D gene: -
CDR3 protein: CAWSVLNKPQHF; CDR3 DNA: TGTGCCTGGAGTGTACTTAATAAGCCCCAGCATTTT; J gene: TRBJ1-5; clone size: -; V gene: TRBV30; D gene: -
CDR3 protein: CASRRERDNFYEQYF; CDR3 DNA: TGTGCCAGCAGGCGGGAGCGGGACAACTTCTACGAGCAGTACTTC; J gene: TRBJ2-7; clone size: -; V gene: TRBV7-2; D gene: -
CDR3 protein: CSVIEQGAVTGELFF; CDR3 DNA: TGCAGCGTGATTGAACAGGGGGCGGTTACCGGGGAGCTATTTTTT; J gene: TRBJ2-2; clone size: -; V gene: TRBV29-1; D gene: TRBD1
CDR3 protein: CASSYSLDRTDTQYF; CDR3 DNA: TGTGCCAGCAGTTACTCACTAGACCGCACAGATACGCAGTATTTT; J gene: TRBJ2-3; clone size: -; V gene: TRBV6-6; D gene: -
CDR3 protein: CASSQDGEGTDTQYF; CDR3 DNA: TGTGCCAGCAGCCAAGACGGAGAGGGCACAGATACGCAGTATTTT; J gene: TRBJ2-3; clone size: -; V gene: TRBV14; D gene: -
CDR3 protein: CASRDGTPRGSGELFF; CDR3 DNA: TGTGCCAGCAGGGACGGGACACCAAGGGGGTCCGGGGAGCTGTTTTTT; J gene: TRBJ2-2; clone size: few; V gene: TRBV12-3/TRBV12-4; D gene: -
CDR3 protein: CTSTGTSGNNEQFF; CDR3 DNA: TGTACCAGCACCGGGACTAGCGGTAACAATGAGCAGTTCTTC; J gene: TRBJ2-1; clone size: -; V gene: TRBV6-6; D gene: TRBD2
CDR3 protein: CARSLEPAGGLDEQFF; CDR3 DNA: TGCGCCAGGAGCTTAGAACCCGCCGGGGGGCTGGATGAGCAGTTCTTC; J gene: TRBJ2-1; clone size: -; V gene: TRBV11-2; D gene: -
CDR3 protein: CASSWTSGSGGEQYF; CDR3 DNA: TGTGCCAGCAGCTGGACTAGCGGGAGCGGGGGAGAGCAGTACTTC; J gene: TRBJ2-7; clone size: -; V gene: TRBV11-1; D gene: TRBD2
CDR3 protein: CASSFGTSGRAQSDTQYF; CDR3 DNA: TGTGCCAGCAGTTTCGGGACTAGCGGGAGGGCCCAATCAGATACGCAGTATTTT; J gene: TRBJ2-3; clone size: few; V gene: TRBV12-3/TRBV12-4; D gene: TRBD2
CDR3 protein: CASSQDKGSATNEKLFF; CDR3 DNA: TGCGCCAGCAGCCAAGATAAGGGATCTGCAACTAATGAAAAACTGTTTTTT; J gene: TRBJ1-4; clone size: -; V gene: TRBV4-1; D gene: -
CDR3 protein: CAISESDMNQPQHF; CDR3 DNA: TGTGCCATCAGTGAGTCCGACATGAATCAGCCCCAGCATTTT; J gene: TRBJ1-5; clone size: few; V gene: TRBV10-3; D gene: -
CDR3 protein: CAGSLPGLQSDTQYF; CDR3 DNA: TGTGCCGGCAGTTTACCCGGACTGCAATCAGATACGCAGTATTTT; J gene: TRBJ2-3; clone size: -; V gene: TRBV12-3/TRBV12-4; D gene: -
CDR3 protein: CSVQAGDQDTQYF; CDR3 DNA: TGCAGCGTACAAGCGGGAGACCAAGATACCCAGTACTTC; J gene: TRBJ2-5; clone size: -; V gene: TRBV29-1; D gene: TRBD2
CDR3 protein: CASSLDETSGYNEQFF; CDR3 DNA: TGTGCCAGCAGCTTAGATGAGACTAGCGGTTACAATGAGCAGTTCTTC; J gene: TRBJ2-1; clone size: many; V gene: TRBV11-2; D gene: TRBD2
CDR3 protein: CASSLATGSSPLHF; CDR3 DNA: TGTGCCAGCAGTTTAGCAACGGGTAGTTCACCCCTCCACTTT; J gene: TRBJ1-6; clone size: few; V gene: TRBV12-3/TRBV12-4; D gene: -
CDR3 protein: CASSPTTDLEQFF; CDR3 DNA: TGTGCCAGCTCACCAACGACAGATTTAGAGCAGTTCTTC; J gene: TRBJ2-1; clone size: few; V gene: TRBV18; D gene: -
CDR3 protein: CASSLSPLTGSSYDEQFF; CDR3 DNA: TGTGCCAGCAGCTTGTCCCCTCTTACGGGAAGCTCCTACGATGAGCAGTTCTTC; J gene: TRBJ2-1; clone size: -; V gene: TRBV5-5; D gene: -
CDR3 protein: CASTGGGNQPQHF; CDR3 DNA: TGTGCCAGCACCGGAGGGGGCAATCAGCCCCAGCATTTT; J gene: TRBJ1-5; clone size: -; V gene: TRBV12-3/TRBV12-4; D gene: -
CDR3 protein: CASSQEVQQGGNQPQHF; CDR3 DNA: TGCGCCAGCAGCCAAGAGGTTCAGCAGGGAGGCAATCAGCCCCAGCATTTT; J gene: TRBJ1-5; clone size: -; V gene: TRBV4-1; D gene: -
CDR3 protein: CACSPSGGGAYGYTF; CDR3 DNA: TGTGCCTGCAGCCCTTCTGGGGGGGGCGCCTATGGATACACCTTC; J gene: TRBJ1-2; clone size: -; V gene: TRBV11-2; D gene: -
CDR3 protein: CASKRHGGNQPQYF; CDR3 DNA: TGTGCCAGCAAGAGACATGGTGGCAATCAGCCCCAGTATTTT; J gene: TRBJ2-3; clone size: -; V gene: TRBV6-5; D gene: -
CDR3 protein: CSVEYAGQYF; CDR3 DNA: TGCAGCGTTGAATATGCGGGGCAGTATTTT; J gene: TRBJ2-3; clone size: -; V gene: TRBV29-1; D gene: -
CDR3 protein: CATSDLWDNEQFF; CDR3 DNA: TGTGCCACCAGTGATTTGTGGGACAATGAGCAGTTCTTC; J gene: TRBJ2-1; clone size: -; V gene: TRBV24-1; D gene: -
CDR3 protein: CSVEEKGSPYNEKFF; CDR3 DNA: TGCAGCGTTGAAGAGAAAGGGAGTCCCTACAATGAGAAGTTCTTC; J gene: TRBJ2-1; clone size: -; V gene: TRBV29-1; D gene: -
CDR3 protein: CANTRTGDTEAFF; CDR3 DNA: TGTGCCAACACCAGGACAGGGGACACTGAAGCTTTCTTT; J gene: TRBJ1-1; clone size: -; V gene: TRBV12-3/TRBV12-4; D gene: TRBD1